A single sample is the source of the 23 T cell receptor beta chains below, sequenced in a study of T cell changes during pregnancy in multiple sclerosis. TCRdb's copy holds only in-frame clones and misses some; the assay was immunoSEQ multiplex PCR. The sample shows approximately 100,000 clones, approximately 90% of them seen only once. This sample comprised peripheral blood, obtained after pregnancy. These receptors originate from a female donor with multiple sclerosis, enrolled in a pregnancy study.

The V gene is TRBV6-1, the J gene TRBJ1-2; weak D call: TRBD1 (6 bases). The V end lost 4 bases, the J end lost 2 bases, and 14 bases lay between the germline ends. Germline loops: CDR1 MNHNS, CDR2 SASEGT. The CDR3 length is 15 residues. CDR3 bases: TGTGCCAGCAGTGGTCTCGGACAGAGCAACTATGGCTACACCTTC. Translated: CASSGLGQSNYGYTF.

The gene calls are TRBV7-2 and TRBJ2-5; TRBD1 agrees at 7 bases. J gave up 1 base and V 5 bases, and 7 bases lay outside the gene matches. The CDR3 has 15 residues. Germline lookup yields CDR1 SGHTA and CDR2 FQGNSA. The CDR3: CASSNRGTVQETQYF. Written as DNA, the CDR3 is TGTGCCAGCAGCAATCGAGGGACAGTCCAAGAGACCCAGTACTTC. Drawing the rest from reference TRBV7-2 and TRBJ2-5, the complete variable domain is GAGVSQSPSNKVTEKGKDVELRCDPISGHTALYWYRQSLGQGLEFLIYFQGNSAPDKSGLPSDRFSAERTGGSVSTLTIQRTQQEDSAVYLCASSNRGTVQETQYFGPGTRLLVL.

This chain connects TRBV7-6 to TRBJ1-1; D is ambiguous. From germline, CDR1 is SGHVS and CDR2 FNYEAQ. The CDR3 loop spans 13 amino acids. V was pared by 5 bases and J by 1 base, with 8 bases between. CDR3: CASSRTRNTEAFF. In DNA, the CDR3 is TGTGCCAGCAGCCGGACTCGGAACACTGAAGCTTTCTTT.

The chain joins TRBV5-4 to TRBJ1-2, with TRBD1 matching over 8 bases. V was pared by 0 bases and J by 6 bases, with 7 bases of the junction left unmatched. There are 15 residues in the CDR3. Germline CDR1 and CDR2: SGHNT and YYREEE (reference sequence). CDR3 loop: CASSLVGQGANGYTF. The CDR3 coding sequence is TGTGCCAGCAGCTTGGTGGGGCAGGGGGCGAATGGCTACACCTTC. The whole variable domain, remainder taken from reference TRBV5-4 and TRBJ1-2, is ETGVTQSPTHLIKTRGQQVTLRCSSQSGHNTVSWYQQALGQGPQFIFQYYREEENGRGNFPPRFSGLQFPNYSSELNVNALELDDSALYLCASSLVGQGANGYTFGSGTRLTVV.

The chain has TRBV2 and TRBJ2-1; 13 bases match TRBD2. V lost 8 bases, J lost 0 bases, and 4 bases stayed unmatched. CDR1 is SNHLY and CDR2 is FYNNEI in the germline V gene. The CDR3 runs 16 residues. CDR3 nucleotide sequence: TGTGCCAGCGGGACTAGCGGGGCAAGCTCCTACAATGAGCAGTTCTTC. Amino acids: CASGTSGASSYNEQFF. The entire variable domain, with the rest obtained from reference TRBV2 and TRBJ2-1, is as follows: EPEVTQTPSHQVTQMGQEVILRCVPISNHLYFYWYRQILGQKVEFLVSFYNNEISEKSEIFDDQFSVERPDGSNFTLKIRSTKLEDSAMYFCASGTSGASSYNEQFFGPGTRLTVL.

This sequence joins TRBV9 and TRBJ1-5; possible D gene TRBD1, 5 bases. The V gene's germline CDR1 is SGDLS and CDR2 YYNGEE. There are 15 residues in the CDR3. The ends were cut back, 4 bases at V and 2 bases at J, with 13 bases in the middle. The CDR3 region has the DNA TGTGCCAGCAGCACAGGAGCCGGCGGCAATCAGCCCCAGCATTTT. Translation gives CASSTGAGGNQPQHF. The full variable domain, in which reference TRBV9 and TRBJ1-5 provide the parts outside the CDR3, is DSGVTQTPKHLITATGQRVTLRCSPRSGDLSVYWYQQSLDQGLQFLIQYYNGEERAKGNILERFSAQQFPDLHSELNLSSLELGDSALYFCASSTGAGGNQPQHFGDGTRLSIL.

This chain links TRBV30 with TRBJ2-1; 11 bases line up with TRBD2. Germline CDR1 reads GTSNPN; CDR2 reads SVGIG (reference sequence). V shed 3 bases, J shed 12 bases, and the junction held 10 bases outside the gene matches. The CDR3 is made up of 14 amino acids. CDR3 bases: TGTGCCTGGAGCCGACCGGGACTAGCGGAATGGCAGTTCTTC. Protein sequence: CAWSRPGLAEWQFF.

The rearrangement joins TRBV21-1 to TRBJ2-7; no DNA check was done on the table's D call, TRBD2. TRBV21-1 is marked as a pseudogene. The CDR3 contains 13 residues. Here the CDR3 DNA reads TGTGCCAGCAGCCCGCGCCGTATCTACGAGCAGTACTTC. Translating it yields CASSPRRIYEQYF.

This clone occurred once. The chain recombines TRBV10-3 with TRBJ2-3; D might be TRBD2 (7 bases). The CDR3 totals 16 residues. Trimming took 0 bases from V and 3 from J, leaving 13 bases between them. Germline CDR1 and CDR2: ENHRY and SYGVKD. The CDR3 DNA is TGTGCCATCAGTGAGTCGGTGGGAGGGGGGACAGATACGCAGTATTTT. It translates to CAISESVGGGTDTQYF.

The V call is TRBV6-1, the J call TRBJ1-1; perhaps TRBD1 as D (6 bases). This CDR3 region has 13 residues. Germline lookup yields CDR1 MNHNS and CDR2 SASEGT. Trimming removed 7 bases from V and 5 bases from J, with 14 bases in between. CDR3: CASMVQGWTEAFF. CDR3 bases: TGTGCCAGCATGGTCCAGGGGTGGACTGAAGCTTTCTTT.

The J gene is TRBJ1-5, the V gene TRBV30; D is possibly TRBD1 (5 bases). Trimming cost V 2 bases and J 2 bases, with 10 bases left between them. The germline V gene encodes CDR1 GTSNPN and CDR2 SVGIG (reference sequence). This CDR3 has 14 residues. The CDR3 here is CAWSSIGGNQPQHF. CDR3 sequence (DNA): TGTGCCTGGAGTTCTATAGGGGGCAATCAGCCCCAGCATTTT.

This clone appeared a single time. V gene TRBV7-3 combines with J gene TRBJ1-2; 10 bases are a match to TRBD1. Trimming removed 5 bases from V and 7 bases from J; junction bases left unmatched: 7. Germline CDR1 and CDR2: SGHTA and FQGTGA. The CDR3 is 14 amino acids. The CDR3 is CASSPGTGAAGYTF. For the CDR3, the DNA is TGTGCCAGCAGCCCCGGGACAGGGGCAGCTGGCTACACCTTC.

V usage is TRBV28 and J usage is TRBJ1-1; 7 bases map to TRBD1. Trimming at V came to 5 bases and at J to 1 base, leaving 10 bases not matched to a gene. This CDR3 is 16 amino acids long. Germline CDR1 MDHEN, CDR2 SYDVKM. This CDR3 is CASSPHQGDGNTEAFF. CDR3 nucleotide sequence: TGTGCCAGCAGTCCCCACCAGGGGGACGGGAACACTGAAGCTTTCTTT.

The rearrangement uses TRBV5-6 and TRBJ2-7; 7 bases are a match to TRBD1. The CDR3 is 16 amino acids. Germline CDR1 is SGHDT and CDR2 is YYEEEE. After removal of 4 bases from V and 2 bases from J, the junction contained 12 bases not matched to a gene. The CDR3 here is CASSNLRDSETYEQYF. The DNA of the CDR3 is TGTGCCAGCAGCAACCTACGGGACAGTGAGACCTACGAGCAGTACTTC.

The chain joins TRBV6-5 to TRBJ1-3; no clear D. CDR3 length equals 13 residues. The V and J ends lost 7 bases and 0 bases respectively, with 7 bases between them. The V gene's germline CDR1 is MNHEY and CDR2 SVGAGI. This CDR3 reads CASTKSSGNTIYF. The DNA of the CDR3 is TGTGCCAGCACCAAGAGCTCTGGAAACACCATATATTTT.

In its sample, this clone was seen once. The gene calls are TRBV30 and TRBJ1-1, with D uncertain. Germline CDR1 is GTSNPN and CDR2 is SVGIG (reference sequence). There are 13 residues in the CDR3. V lost 7 bases, J lost 2 bases, and 14 bases lay in between. The CDR3 protein is CASPGRVNTEAFF. Written as DNA, the CDR3 is TGTGCCTCTCCTGGCCGGGTCAACACTGAAGCTTTCTTT.

The chain combines TRBV28 with TRBJ1-2; D may be TRBD1 (5 bases). The CDR3 is made up of 17 amino acids. Germline CDR1 reads MDHEN; CDR2 reads SYDVKM. Trimming took off 4 bases at V and 1 base at J, with 19 bases between the two ends. Here the CDR3 reads CASSSLGTGLFNYGYTF. The CDR3 DNA sequence: TGTGCCAGCAGTTCCCTCGGAACGGGACTCTTTAACTATGGCTACACCTTC.

CDR3 region: CAASSMGSSNQPQHF. The CDR3, as DNA: TGTGCCGCCAGTAGTATGGGGAGTAGCAATCAGCCCCAGCATTTT. This chain connects TRBV19 to TRBJ1-5; D is unclear. Per germline, CDR1 LNHDA and CDR2 SQIVND (reference sequence). The CDR3 contains 15 residues. The V end was cut by 11 bases, the J end by 0 bases, with 17 bases between. Full variable domain (outside the CDR3, taken from reference TRBV19 and TRBJ1-5): DGGITQSPKYLFRKEGQNVTLSCEQNLNHDAMYWYRQDPGQGLRLIYYSQIVNDFQKGDIAEGYSVSREKKESFPLTVTSAQKNPTAFYLCAASSMGSSNQPQHFGDGTRLSIL.

This clone appeared a single time. The DNA of the CDR3 is TGCAGCGTGGGCTTCGGGACAGCGGCGCAGGAGCAGTACTTC. Its translation: CSVGFGTAAQEQYF. V usage is TRBV29-1 and J usage is TRBJ2-7; 7 nucleotides match TRBD1. The V gene's germline CDR1 is SQVTM and CDR2 ANQGSEA. This CDR3 has 14 amino acids. Trimming at V came to 6 bases and at J to 7 bases, leaving 15 bases not matched to a gene.

This clone was recorded only once. The chain uses TRBV7-2 and TRBJ1-2; possible D gene TRBD1, 5 bases. Per the germline V gene, CDR1 is SGHTA and CDR2 is FQGNSA. There are 16 residues in the CDR3. Trimming removed 0 bases from V and 6 bases from J, with 17 bases in between. CDR3 loop: CASSLAFQGRSHGYTF. As DNA, the CDR3 is TGTGCCAGCAGCTTAGCGTTCCAGGGCCGCTCGCATGGCTACACCTTC.

The chain joins TRBV6-6 to TRBJ1-1; a weak D match, TRBD1 (5 bases). The CDR3 length is 13 residues. Germline CDR1 MNHNY, CDR2 SVGAGI (reference sequence). V was cut by 5 bases and J by 1 base, with 8 bases left in between. The CDR3 spells CASSNQGNTEAFF. CDR3 DNA: TGTGCCAGCAGTAACCAGGGGAACACTGAAGCTTTCTTT.

The gene calls are TRBV6-5 and TRBJ2-7; D gene unclear. Trimming removed 3 bases at V and 3 bases at J, with 12 bases between. CDR1 MNHEY and CDR2 SVGAGI come from the germline V gene. The CDR3 has 14 amino acids. CDR3 in amino acids: CASSYAVRSYEQYF. As DNA, the CDR3 is TGTGCCAGCAGTTATGCGGTCCGGAGCTACGAGCAGTACTTC.

The chain is built from TRBV19 and TRBJ2-1, with D maybe TRBD1 (5 bases). Germline V gene sequence: CDR1 LNHDA, CDR2 SQIVND (reference sequence). Trimming took 3 bases from V and 0 from J, leaving 15 bases between them. There are 17 residues in the CDR3. The CDR3 sequence: CASSIGRAKSSYNEQFF. The CDR3 DNA reads as TGTGCCAGTAGTATTGGCAGGGCCAAGAGCTCCTACAATGAGCAGTTCTTC.